The subject of this entry is one TCR beta chain. Its binding antigen is unknown. No base-level quality is on record; no much larger clone is a single base apart. The data originate from a study of CD8 T cells in Susac syndrome (dated by TCRdb to between 2018 and 2021). Concerning the study at large: Whether CD8+ T cell activation and differentiation in Susac syndrome was antigen driven was tested using repertoire sequencing. The study compared CD8+ T cell repertoire clonality among over ten healthy donors, roughly 14 Susac syndrome patients and about 16 multiple sclerosis patients. The study at large found these results: The TCR sequencing and HLA analysis was acknowledged to have included a relatively small number of individuals.

RNA was extracted with the RNeasy kit and roughly 0.45 to 1 ug was reverse transcribed using random hexamers. TCR beta CDR3 regions were amplified with the immunoSEQ multiplex PCR assay covering 54 Vbeta and 13 Jbeta segments. To correct PCR amplification bias, a synthetic template baseline was used for both primer optimization and computational correction. Processing in the source paper ran as follows. Reads were assigned to V, D and J genes according to IMGT and analyzed in immunoSEQ Analyzer, with only productive sequences retained. Clonality was computed as one minus Shannon entropy normalized by log2 of the number of productive unique sequences. For each patient and control, public and private clones were evaluated within the 100 most prevalent clones. Clones were defined as Susac-specific if absent from the healthy and MS cohorts, from 1052 published viral clones and from other ImmuneACCESS disease sequences. The raw public data were reprocessed by TCRdb itself: fastp quality trimming at Q25, MiXCR clonotype calling, in-frame beta chains only. Duplicate CDR3 protein sequences are folded into a single record with the most common DNA and genes. What appears here as the V and J calls and clone size reflects TCRdb's work, not the paper's. The sample table holds 69,000 or so distinct CDR3 sequences, of which 85% to 95% were seen once. The ten largest clones represent over 0.2% of the sample.

The CDR3 contains 16 residues, cysteine and phenylalanine counted. Only the CDR3 DNA stays, 48 bases, in frame from base 1. Relative to germline, V is missing 0 bases and J is missing 1 base, with 5 bases of the junction outside any gene match. Reading the germline V gene (reference sequence) gives CDR1 LGHDT and CDR2 YNNKEL. High-throughput TCR beta sequencing profiled peripheral blood CD8+ and CD4+ T cells from healthy donors, Susac syndrome patients and multiple sclerosis patients. The healthy donors served as controls matched for age and sex. CD8+ TEMRA cells were enriched by FACS, while bulk CD8+ and CD4+ T cells were purified by magnetic negative isolation. Blood was drawn into EDTA tubes, processed within 24 hours, and PBMCs were isolated by density gradient centrifugation. PBMCs intended for TCR sequencing were frozen in liquid nitrogen and were later thawed in a 37 degrees C water bath. A purity of at least 90% was achieved for sorted or isolated CD4+, CD8+ and CD8+ TEMRA cells.

The sequence came from a human donor in good health. This chain is built from TRBV3-1 and TRBJ2-5; 7 nucleotides in the junction match TRBD1. Sequenced input: CD8+ T cells from PBMCs. CDR3 region: CASSQDWGQIQETQYF. The nucleotide sequence is given as TGTGCCAGCAGCCAAGATTGGGGACAGATCCAAGAGACCCAGTACTTC.